This T cell receptor beta chain comes out of a study of blood T cell repertoires in COVID-19. Study overall: Researchers got acute and convalescent COVID-19 samples from the United States, Italy and Spain. Nucleic acid was either cDNA or gDNA, and it came from T cells, B-cell-depleted T cells, or PBMCs.

In the original processing: Estimated nucleated cell counts came from reference gene primer amplification. Using immunoSEQ multiplex PCR, the repertoire was profiled, and TCRdb retains in-frame clones only, with some absent. V and J calls and clone size are copied from that table; D and trimming were computed from the DNA. Of 150,000 to 200,000 clones listed, around 83% are singletons. This TCR was sampled from an elderly woman in a cohort sampled during active or convalescent COVID-19. Sequencing used peripheral blood.

CDR3 in DNA: TGTGCCAGCAGCTCGGGACAGGGACTCCAAGAGACCCAGTACTTC. It codes for CASSSGQGLQETQYF. The J gene is TRBJ2-5, the V gene TRBV11-3, with 9 bases aligning to TRBD1. V dropped 4 bases and J dropped 1; count of bases not matched to a gene: 4. The germline V gene has CDR1 SGHNT and CDR2 YENEEA. The CDR3 length is 15 residues.